This T cell receptor beta chain comes out of a study of T cells in Graves' hyperthyroidism and ophthalmopathy. Overall study: At the time of initial diagnosis and before any treatment, peripheral blood was collected. Study results and caveats: In the blood, most expanded thyroid clonotypes above 0.001 appeared as well.

Germline values: CDR1 SGHVS, CDR2 FQNEAQ. The CDR3 loop spans 14 amino acids. Patients between 18 and 65 years old had hyperthyroidism, newly diagnosed and lasting under 2 months. The CDR3 regions of TCR beta were amplified from RNA transcripts. The TCR CDR3 first-round RT-PCR relied on the HTBI primer set. TCRdb fed the multiplex PCR reads into MiXCR, producing one record per CDR3 protein. This table holds about 680,000 distinct CDR3 sequences, roughly a third found once. Worth noting for this clonotype: Its antigen is unidentified. A much bigger clone sits one base away, suggesting this may be a read error.

The gene calls are TRBV7-8 and TRBJ2-5; D is possibly TRBD2 (6 bases). The source of this sequence is a woman in her 40s with Graves' hyperthyroidism. Sequenced material: blood. CDR3 loop: CASRLRMTGGTRYF. DNA of the CDR3: TGTGCCAGCAGATTAAGGATGACCGGCGGGACCCGGTACTTC.